This TCR beta chain came from a study of T cell responses to AZD1222 COVID-19 vaccine. CDR1 is SNHLY and CDR2 is FYNNEI in the germline V gene. This CDR3 is built from 18 residues. The J segment lost 2 bases and the V segment lost 8 bases, leaving 17 bases of the junction unmatched. Both about-4-week and about-12-week second-dose recipients were combined. For this clone: The antigen is unknown.

Study results and limitations: Spike as a whole was targeted by vaccine-associated CD4 TCRs, dominant at 160-218 and 743-854.

Libraries were prepared by immunoSEQ multiplex PCR; TCRdb keeps only in-frame clonotypes and omits some of them. The table lists 150,000 or so clones, around 93% of them singletons. This chain connects TRBV2 to TRBJ2-7, with 11 bases that match TRBD2. The receptor comes from an adult who received the AZD1222 COVID-19 vaccine. The sample here was peripheral blood, taken 28 days after the second AZD1222 dose. The CDR3, as DNA: TGTGCCAGCGCAGATGCAGCTCTAGCGGGAGGAGGCCCCTACGAGCAGTACTTC. It yields the protein CASADAALAGGGPYEQYF. The whole variable domain, filled in from reference TRBV2 and TRBJ2-7, reads EPEVTQTPSHQVTQMGQEVILRCVPISNHLYFYWYRQILGQKVEFLVSFYNNEISEKSEIFDDQFSVERPDGSNFTLKIRSTKLEDSAMYFCASADAALAGGGPYEQYFGPGTRLTVT.